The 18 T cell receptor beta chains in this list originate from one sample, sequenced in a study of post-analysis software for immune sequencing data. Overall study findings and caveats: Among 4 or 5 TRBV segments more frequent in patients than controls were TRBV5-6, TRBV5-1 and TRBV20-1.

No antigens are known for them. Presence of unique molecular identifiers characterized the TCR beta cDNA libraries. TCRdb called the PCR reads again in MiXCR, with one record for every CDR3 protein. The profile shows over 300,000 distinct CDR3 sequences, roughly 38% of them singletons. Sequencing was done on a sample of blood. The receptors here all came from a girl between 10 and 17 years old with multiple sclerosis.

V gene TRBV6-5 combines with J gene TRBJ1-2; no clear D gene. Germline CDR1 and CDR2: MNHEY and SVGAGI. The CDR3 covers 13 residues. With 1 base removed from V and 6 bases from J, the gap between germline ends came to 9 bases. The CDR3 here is CASSYLGKDGYTF. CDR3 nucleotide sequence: TGTGCCAGCAGTTACTTGGGGAAGGATGGCTACACCTTC.

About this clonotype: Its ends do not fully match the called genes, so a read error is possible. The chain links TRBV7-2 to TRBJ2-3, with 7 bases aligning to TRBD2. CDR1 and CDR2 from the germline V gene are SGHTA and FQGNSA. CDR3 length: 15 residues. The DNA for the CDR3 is TGTGCCAGCAGCCTGAGCGGGGAAGGCACAGATACGCGGTATTTT. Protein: CASSLSGEGTDTRYF.

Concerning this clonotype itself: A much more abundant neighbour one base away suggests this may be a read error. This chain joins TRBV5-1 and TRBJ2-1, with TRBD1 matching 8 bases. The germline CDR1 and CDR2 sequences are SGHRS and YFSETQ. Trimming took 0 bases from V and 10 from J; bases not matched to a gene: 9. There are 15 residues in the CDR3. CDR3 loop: CASSLGGQGAMEQFF. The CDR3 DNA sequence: TGCGCCAGCAGCTTGGGGGGCCAGGGGGCAATGGAGCAGTTCTTC.

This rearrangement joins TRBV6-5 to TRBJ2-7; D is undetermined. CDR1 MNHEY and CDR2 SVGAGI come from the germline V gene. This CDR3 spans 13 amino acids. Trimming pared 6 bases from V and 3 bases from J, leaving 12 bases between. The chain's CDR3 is CASSQDALYEQYF. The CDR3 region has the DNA TGTGCCAGCAGCCAGGACGCGCTCTACGAGCAGTACTTC.

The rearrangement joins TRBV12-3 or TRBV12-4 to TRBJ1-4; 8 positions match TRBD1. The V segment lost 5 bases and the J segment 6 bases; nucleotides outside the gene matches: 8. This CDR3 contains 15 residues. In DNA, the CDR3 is TGTGCCAGCAGTCTATCAGGACAGGGCCATGAAAAACTGTTTTTT. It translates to CASSLSGQGHEKLFF.

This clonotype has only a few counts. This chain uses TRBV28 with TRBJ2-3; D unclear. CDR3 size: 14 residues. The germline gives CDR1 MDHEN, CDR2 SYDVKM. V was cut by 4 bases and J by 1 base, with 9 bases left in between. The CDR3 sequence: CASSSPVGTDTQYF. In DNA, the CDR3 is TGTGCCAGCAGTTCTCCAGTGGGCACAGATACGCAGTATTTT.

This chain's CDR3 is CASSVARGMVSGHTF. Here the CDR3 DNA reads TGTGCCAGCAGCGTAGCTCGGGGGATGGTTAGCGGCCACACCTTC. This chain joins TRBV9 and TRBJ1-2; TRBD1 might be the D (5 bases). The CDR3 length is 15 residues. V lost 0 bases and J lost 12, with 21 bases in between. CDR1 SGDLS and CDR2 YYNGEE come from the germline V gene.

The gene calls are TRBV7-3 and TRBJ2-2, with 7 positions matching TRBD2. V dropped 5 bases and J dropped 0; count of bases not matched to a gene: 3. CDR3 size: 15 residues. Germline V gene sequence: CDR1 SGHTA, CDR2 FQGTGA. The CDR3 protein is CASSRDYSNTGELFF. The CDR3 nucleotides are TGTGCCAGCAGCCGGGACTATTCGAACACCGGGGAGCTGTTTTTT.

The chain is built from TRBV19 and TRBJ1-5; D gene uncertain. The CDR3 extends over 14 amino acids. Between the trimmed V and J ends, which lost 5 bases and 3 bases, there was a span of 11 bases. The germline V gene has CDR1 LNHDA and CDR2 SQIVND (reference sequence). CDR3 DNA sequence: TGTGCCAGTAGTCACAGAGAGCTCAATCAGCCCCAGCATTTT. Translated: CASSHRELNQPQHF.

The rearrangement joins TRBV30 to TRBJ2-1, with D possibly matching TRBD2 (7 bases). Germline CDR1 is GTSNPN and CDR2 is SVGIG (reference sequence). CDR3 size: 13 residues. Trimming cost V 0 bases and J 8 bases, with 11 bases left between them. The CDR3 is CAWSVGGVDEQFF. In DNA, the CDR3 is TGTGCCTGGAGTGTAGGGGGGGTGGATGAGCAGTTCTTC.

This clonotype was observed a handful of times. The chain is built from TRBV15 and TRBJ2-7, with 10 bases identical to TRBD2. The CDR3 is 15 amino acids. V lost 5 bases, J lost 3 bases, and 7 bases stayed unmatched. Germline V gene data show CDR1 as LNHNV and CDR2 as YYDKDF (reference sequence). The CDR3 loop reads CATSLATSGDYEQYF. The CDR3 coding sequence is TGTGCCACCAGCTTGGCAACTAGCGGGGACTACGAGCAGTACTTC.

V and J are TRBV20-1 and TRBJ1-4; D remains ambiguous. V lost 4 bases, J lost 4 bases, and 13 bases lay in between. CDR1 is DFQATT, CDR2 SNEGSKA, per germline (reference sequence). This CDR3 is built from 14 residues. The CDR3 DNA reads TGCAGTGCTATGGACGGATTATATAATGAAAAACTGTTTTTT. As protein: CSAMDGLYNEKLFF.

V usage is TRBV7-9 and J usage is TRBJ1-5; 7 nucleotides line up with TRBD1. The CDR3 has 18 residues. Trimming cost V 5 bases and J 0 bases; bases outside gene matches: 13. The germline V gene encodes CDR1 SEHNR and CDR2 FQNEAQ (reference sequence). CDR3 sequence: CASSPAGGGTDSNQPQHF. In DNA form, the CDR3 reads TGTGCCAGCAGCCCAGCGGGAGGGGGGACAGATAGCAATCAGCCCCAGCATTTT.

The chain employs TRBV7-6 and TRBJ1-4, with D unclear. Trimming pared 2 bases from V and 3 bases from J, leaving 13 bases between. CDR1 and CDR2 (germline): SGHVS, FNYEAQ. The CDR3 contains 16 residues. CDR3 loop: CASSLTSQVSNEKLFF. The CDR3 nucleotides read TGTGCCAGCAGCTTAACGTCCCAGGTGTCTAATGAAAAACTGTTTTTT.

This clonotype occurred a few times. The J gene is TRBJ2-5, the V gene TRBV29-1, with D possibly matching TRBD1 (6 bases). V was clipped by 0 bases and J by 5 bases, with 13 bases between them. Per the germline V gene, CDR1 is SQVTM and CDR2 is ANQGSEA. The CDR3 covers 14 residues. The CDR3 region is CSVEDGVGGETQYF. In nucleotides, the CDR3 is TGCAGCGTTGAAGATGGGGTAGGGGGTGAGACCCAGTACTTC.

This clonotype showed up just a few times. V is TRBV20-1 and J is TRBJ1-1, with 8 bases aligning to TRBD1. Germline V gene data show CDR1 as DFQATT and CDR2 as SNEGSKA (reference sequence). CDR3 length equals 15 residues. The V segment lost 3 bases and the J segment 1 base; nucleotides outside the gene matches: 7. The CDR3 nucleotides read TGCAGTGCTAGCAGACAGGGGTCTACGAACACTGAAGCTTTCTTT. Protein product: CSASRQGSTNTEAFF.

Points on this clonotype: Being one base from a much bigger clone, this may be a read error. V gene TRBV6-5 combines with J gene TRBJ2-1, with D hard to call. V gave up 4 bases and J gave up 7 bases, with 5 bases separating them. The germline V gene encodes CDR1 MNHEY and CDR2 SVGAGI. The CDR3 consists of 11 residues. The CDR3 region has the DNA TGTGCCAGCAGTTGCGGTAATGAGCAGTTCTTC. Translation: CASSCGNEQFF.

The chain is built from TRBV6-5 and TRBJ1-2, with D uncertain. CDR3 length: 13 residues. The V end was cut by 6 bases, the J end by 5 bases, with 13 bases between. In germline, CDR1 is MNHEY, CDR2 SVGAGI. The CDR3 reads CASSRQKPYGYTF. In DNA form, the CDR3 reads TGTGCCAGCAGCCGTCAGAAACCTTATGGCTACACCTTC.